The clone carrying this T cell receptor (beta chain) was observed a few times. Its antigen is currently unknown. Trimming cost V 4 bases and J 4 bases, with 13 bases left between them. The germline V gene encodes CDR1 SEHNR and CDR2 FQNEAQ (reference sequence). The CDR3 length is 15 residues. Vbeta (60) and Jbeta (13) primers were used in the PCR. Using immunoSEQ multiplex PCR, the repertoire was profiled, and TCRdb retains in-frame clones only, with some absent. The sample has under 150,000 clones, 80% to 90% seen once. This entry is derived from a study of cytomegalovirus exposure and HLA in healthy donors. General study results and limits: A later analysis found that most CMV-associated TCR beta chains appeared HLA-restricted. Presence/absence results assume similar sequencing depth per donor, which may not hold. Many donors shared some public TCRs, even though most TCR sequences were rare.

Sequencing was done on a sample of PBMCs. The TCR was taken from a middle-aged woman in good health and CMV-seropositive. The chain carries TRBV7-9 and TRBJ2-2; D might be TRBD1 (6 bases). CDR3 protein: CASSSQGLGTGELFF. DNA of the CDR3: TGTGCCAGCAGCTCACAGGGTCTGGGCACCGGGGAGCTGTTTTTT.